The clone carrying this TCR beta chain was recorded at least ten times. Its antigen is not identified. These data originate in a study of regulatory T cells in long-lasting Graves disease. Points from the study as a whole: Patients with persistent Graves' had lower TCR diversity than newly diagnosed patients. Persistent patients had more shared public clonotypes (2,741) than new patients (roughly 900).

The time point was: newly diagnosed GD, antithyroid drugs for less than 3 months. Isolated PBMC RNA provided the starting material for the TCR library. Both iRepertoire HTBI primers and Arm-PCR of CDR3 regions were used to build the TCR beta libraries. TCRdb used MiXCR to reprocess the multiplex PCR reads, holding one entry per CDR3 protein. The table lists 440,000 or so distinct CDR3 sequences, about 15% of them singletons, with roughly a sixth in the top ten. The sample also formed part of further work on T cells in Graves' hyperthyroidism and ophthalmopathy.

The specimen comprised peripheral blood mononuclear cells (PBMCs), sampled at new diagnosis, from a patient treated with antithyroid drugs. The source of this sequence is a woman aged 30 to 39 with Graves disease.

The DNA for the CDR3 is TGTGCCTGGAGTGCTACGGGGTCCGGGCACAGTCAGCCCCAGCATTTT. Amino acid sequence: CAWSATGSGHSQPQHF. The V call is TRBV30, the J call TRBJ1-5, with D uncertain. V shed 1 base and J shed 6 bases, with 19 bases lying between them. CDR3 length: 16 amino acids. Germline V gene data show CDR1 as GTSNPN and CDR2 as SVGIG (reference sequence).